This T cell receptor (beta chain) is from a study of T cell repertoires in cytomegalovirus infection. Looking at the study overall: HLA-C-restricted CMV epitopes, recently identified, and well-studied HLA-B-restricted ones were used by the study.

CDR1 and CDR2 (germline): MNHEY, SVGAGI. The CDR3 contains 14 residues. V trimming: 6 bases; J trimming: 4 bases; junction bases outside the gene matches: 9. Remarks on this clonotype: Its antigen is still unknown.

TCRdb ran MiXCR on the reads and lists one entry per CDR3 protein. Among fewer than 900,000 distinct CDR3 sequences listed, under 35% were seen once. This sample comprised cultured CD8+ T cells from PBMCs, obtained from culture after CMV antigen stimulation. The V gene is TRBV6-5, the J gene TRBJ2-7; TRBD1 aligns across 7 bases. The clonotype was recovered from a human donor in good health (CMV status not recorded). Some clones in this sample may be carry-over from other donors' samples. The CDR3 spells CASSPQGILYEQYF. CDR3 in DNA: TGTGCCAGCAGCCCACAGGGGATTTTGTACGAGCAGTACTTC.